A selection of T cell receptor beta chains follows, all from one sample in a study of cytomegalovirus exposure and HLA in healthy donors. Clones were read by immunoSEQ multiplex PCR, and TCRdb kept only the in-frame ones, dropping some. Among over 150,000 clones listed, around 80% were seen once. Sequences were obtained from PBMCs. These receptors came from a man aged 25-40 years in good health and CMV-seronegative. Each CDR3 is given with its conserved first and last residue. Each record gives: clone size, J gene, V gene, D gene, CDR3 protein, CDR3 DNA. The D gene is left open where the match is weak. Clone sizes are given selectively: once, few, many, or a class where the clone is expanded.

size: -; J: TRBJ2-1; V: TRBV5-1; D: TRBD2; CDR3: CASSPTSGIGGAEQFF; DNA: TGCGCCAGCAGCCCGACTAGCGGGATAGGCGGGGCGGAGCAGTTCTTC
size: -; J: TRBJ1-5; V: TRBV7-9; D: TRBD1; CDR3: CASSLEARGWNQPQHF; DNA: TGTGCCAGCAGCTTAGAGGCCAGGGGGTGGAATCAGCCCCAGCATTTT
size: few; J: TRBJ2-7; V: TRBV6-1; D: TRBD2; CDR3: CASSETASGSHEQYF; DNA: TGTGCCAGCAGTGAAACAGCTAGCGGGAGCCACGAGCAGTACTTC
size: -; J: TRBJ2-7; V: TRBV1; D: -; CDR3: CTSSQVPGLAGNEQYF; DNA: TGCACCAGCAGCCAAGTTCCGGGACTAGCGGGGAACGAGCAGTACTTC
size: -; J: TRBJ2-6; V: TRBV28; D: -; CDR3: CASTPWGPGSGANVLTF; DNA: TGTGCCAGCACCCCATGGGGCCCGGGCTCTGGGGCCAACGTCCTGACTTTC
size: -; J: TRBJ2-5; V: TRBV5-1; D: -; CDR3: CASSSGLETQYF; DNA: TGCGCCAGCAGCTCAGGGTTAGAGACCCAGTACTTC
size: -; J: TRBJ1-1; V: TRBV10-3; D: -; CDR3: CAISESPTGRNTEAFF; DNA: TGTGCCATCAGTGAGTCCCCCACAGGGAGGAACACTGAAGCTTTCTTT
size: -; J: TRBJ1-1; V: TRBV27; D: -; CDR3: CASSLLRTAEAFF; DNA: TGTGCCAGCAGTCTCCTCCGGACAGCTGAAGCTTTCTTT
size: -; J: TRBJ1-4; V: TRBV6-5; D: -; CDR3: CASRGGPTNEKLFF; DNA: TGTGCCAGTCGCGGGGGCCCAACTAATGAAAAACTGTTTTTT
size: -; J: TRBJ2-1; V: TRBV27; D: TRBD2; CDR3: CASSWTSGTLQGEQFF; DNA: TGTGCCAGCAGTTGGACTAGCGGGACTCTACAGGGTGAGCAGTTCTTC
size: -; J: TRBJ1-2; V: TRBV25-1; D: TRBD1; CDR3: CASRAGTGGYDGYTF; DNA: TGTGCCAGCAGAGCAGGGACAGGGGGTTACGATGGCTACACCTTC
size: -; J: TRBJ1-2; V: TRBV13; D: -; CDR3: CASNLGAGYTF; DNA: TGTGCCAGCAACTTAGGGGCTGGCTACACCTTC
size: -; J: TRBJ1-5; V: TRBV2; D: -; CDR3: CASTPVPNQPQHF; DNA: TGTGCCAGCACCCCGGTACCGAATCAGCCCCAGCATTTT
size: once; J: TRBJ2-1; V: TRBV5-8; D: -; CDR3: CASRKAGTPYNEQFF; DNA: TGTGCCAGCAGGAAAGCCGGGACACCCTACAATGAGCAGTTCTTC
size: -; J: TRBJ1-2; V: TRBV30; D: -; CDR3: CAWSGGAHPYGYTF; DNA: TGTGCCTGGAGCGGGGGAGCGCATCCCTATGGCTACACCTTC
size: -; J: TRBJ1-1; V: TRBV11-2; D: -; CDR3: CASTSGTEAFF; DNA: TGTGCCAGCACCTCGGGCACTGAAGCTTTCTTT
size: -; J: TRBJ1-4; V: TRBV7-2; D: -; CDR3: CASSLSPGEKLFF; DNA: TGTGCCAGCAGCTTAAGTCCCGGTGAAAAACTGTTTTTT
size: -; J: TRBJ2-5; V: TRBV4-3; D: TRBD2; CDR3: CASSQGGAGGYQETQYF; DNA: TGCGCCAGCAGCCAGGGAGGCGCGGGGGGGTACCAAGAGACCCAGTACTTC
size: few; J: TRBJ1-4; V: TRBV19; D: -; CDR3: CASSISHGEGEKLFF; DNA: TGTGCCAGTAGTATATCCCACGGGGAGGGCGAAAAACTGTTTTTT
size: -; J: TRBJ1-2; V: TRBV4-1; D: TRBD1; CDR3: CASSHSTGTGGYTF; DNA: TGCGCCAGCAGCCATTCTACCGGGACAGGAGGCTACACCTTC
size: -; J: TRBJ1-6; V: TRBV5-1; D: -; CDR3: CASSLSTGLNRISYNSPLHF; DNA: TGCGCCAGCAGCTTGTCTACAGGGTTAAATCGTATATCCTATAATTCACCCCTCCACTTT
size: -; J: TRBJ2-7; V: TRBV7-2; D: -; CDR3: CASSLYRVSGEQYF; DNA: TGTGCCAGCAGCTTATACAGGGTCTCGGGCGAGCAGTACTTC
size: -; J: TRBJ2-7; V: TRBV2; D: TRBD1; CDR3: CASSAPDRGGYEQYF; DNA: TGTGCCAGCAGTGCCCCGGACAGGGGAGGGTACGAGCAGTACTTC
size: -; J: TRBJ1-1; V: TRBV15; D: -; CDR3: CATSRDGRGTRDEAFF; DNA: TGTGCCACCAGCAGAGATGGTCGGGGAACGAGAGATGAAGCTTTCTTT
size: -; J: TRBJ2-7; V: TRBV6-5; D: -; CDR3: CASSYGASYEQYF; DNA: TGTGCCAGCAGTTACGGGGCGTCCTACGAGCAGTACTTC
size: -; J: TRBJ2-3; V: TRBV6-5; D: -; CDR3: CASRQVDTQYF; DNA: TGTGCCAGCAGGCAGGTAGATACGCAGTATTTT
size: -; J: TRBJ2-2; V: TRBV7-3; D: TRBD2; CDR3: CASSSRGGGTGELFF; DNA: TGTGCCAGCAGCTCACGGGGGGGCGGCACCGGGGAGCTGTTTTTT
size: -; J: TRBJ2-2; V: TRBV5-1; D: TRBD1; CDR3: CASGQGINTGELFF; DNA: TGCGCTAGCGGACAGGGCATTAACACCGGGGAGCTGTTTTTT
size: -; J: TRBJ1-1; V: TRBV19; D: -; CDR3: CASSSPRGGFNTEAFF; DNA: TGTGCCAGTAGTTCCCCGAGGGGGGGTTTTAACACTGAAGCTTTCTTT